This T cell receptor beta chain was recorded in a study of blood T cells in healthy people across ages. Study-level background: About one barcoded beta molecule per two T cells was the capture yield of template switching.

General observations from the study: Getting older went along with TCR beta diversity per million T cells dropping roughly linearly.

A note on this clonotype: The antigen is not known.

Germline V lookup: CDR1 MGHRA, CDR2 YSYEKL. V was shortened by 3 bases and J by 2 bases, with 11 bases between the two germline ends. The CDR3 totals 14 residues. Then a second PCR, running about 7 to 11 cycles, was carried out with a sample-barcoded 5' primer and a J-beta primer mix. TCRdb re-derived calls from the 5' RACE reads in MiXCR, one entry per CDR3 protein. Counted here are fewer than 1 million distinct CDR3 sequences, 40% to 50% occurring once; the ten biggest clones make up approximately 19%. The study isolated at least 6.5 million PBMCs from each sample. Extractions gave at least 6 micrograms of total RNA per sample.

The chain has TRBV4-1 and TRBJ2-7; the D is unclear. Sequencing was done on a sample of blood. This clonotype was obtained from a man aged 55 to 70 in good health. The DNA of the CDR3 is TGCGCCAGCAGCCAGGCCACAACTGCCTACGAGCAGTACTTC. It codes for CASSQATTAYEQYF.